This T cell receptor (beta chain) was sequenced during a study of blood T cells in healthy people across ages. Details on this clonotype: The antigen remains undetermined.

Per-sample yields of isolated PBMCs were at least 6 million. Each sample yielded at least 5 micrograms of PBMC total RNA. Study-level points and caveats: Estimated diversity across one million T cells was deemed an underestimate.

A sample-barcoded 5' primer and a J-beta primer mix were used in a second PCR of roughly 7 to 11 cycles. Using its own MiXCR run on the 5' RACE reads, TCRdb lists one record per CDR3 protein. The profile covers over a million distinct CDR3 sequences, with almost 60% appearing a single time and 5.5% to 8% taken by the ten largest. V gave up 7 bases and J gave up 0 bases, with 18 bases separating them. This CDR3 is 17 amino acids long. The germline V gene encodes CDR1 MGHDK and CDR2 SYGVNS. The clonotype was recovered from a man aged 18 to 30 in good health. This chain uses TRBV25-1 with TRBJ2-2; D may be TRBD2 (6 bases). Sequences were obtained from blood. CDR3 DNA sequence: TGTGCCAGCATTCACGCTCTGCGGGGAACGAACACCGGGGAGCTGTTTTTT. Its translation: CASIHALRGTNTGELFF.